These T cell receptor beta chains were read from a single sample in a study of T cells in Graves' hyperthyroidism and ophthalmopathy. TCRdb used MiXCR to reprocess the multiplex PCR reads, holding one entry per CDR3 protein. The sample consists of 200,000 to 250,000 distinct CDR3 sequences, 17% of them appearing once. The material sequenced was blood. Receptors originate from a man in his fifties with Graves' hyperthyroidism. Both conserved end residues are part of each CDR3. D genes are given only for firm matches. Size values are once, few and many counts, or a class for expanded clones, and some rows have none.

size: -; D: -; J: TRBJ1-2; V: TRBV5-4; CDR3: CASSSLGSGYGYTF; DNA: TGTGCCAGCAGCTCCCTGGGTTCGGGCTATGGCTACACCTTC
size: few; D: -; J: TRBJ2-2; V: TRBV4-1; CDR3: CASSQGSWEQNTGELFF; DNA: TGCGCCAGCAGCCAAGGGTCCTGGGAGCAAAACACCGGGGAGCTGTTTTTT
size: -; D: -; J: TRBJ2-6; V: TRBV19; CDR3: CASTHGGSGANVLTF; DNA: TGTGCCAGTACCCATGGCGGCTCTGGGGCCAACGTCCTGACTTTC
size: many; D: TRBD1; J: TRBJ2-1; V: TRBV24-1; CDR3: CATSDQGASIWDEQFF; DNA: TGTGCCACCAGTGATCAGGGGGCTAGCATATGGGATGAGCAGTTCTTC
size: many; D: -; J: TRBJ1-3; V: TRBV3-1; CDR3: CASSQRDSGNTIYF; DNA: TGTGCCAGCAGCCAAAGAGACTCTGGAAACACCATATATTTT
size: -; D: -; J: TRBJ2-1; V: TRBV19; CDR3: CASSILLTGRQQFF; DNA: TGTGCCAGTAGTATCCTACTAACAGGGCGTCAGCAGTTCTTC
size: -; D: TRBD2; J: TRBJ2-7; V: TRBV19; CDR3: CASSMTSGVPLTVEQYF; DNA: TGTGCCAGTAGTATGACTAGCGGAGTCCCTCTAACCGTCGAGCAGTACTTC
size: many; D: -; J: TRBJ2-3; V: TRBV4-2; CDR3: CASSQERRRFFTDTQYF; DNA: TGTGCCAGCAGCCAAGAGCGTCGGAGGTTTTTCACAGATACGCAGTATTTT
size: many; D: -; J: TRBJ2-5; V: TRBV29-1; CDR3: CSVEDPWRSETQYF; DNA: TGCAGCGTTGAAGATCCGTGGCGATCTGAGACCCAGTACTTC
size: many; D: -; J: TRBJ1-2; V: TRBV20-1; CDR3: CSAPNSQRGALGGYTF; DNA: TGCAGTGCCCCAAACTCCCAGCGTGGGGCTCTCGGGGGCTACACCTTC
size: -; D: -; J: TRBJ1-2; V: TRBV20-1; CDR3: CSALSGWGANYGYTF; DNA: TGCAGTGCACTCTCTGGATGGGGAGCTAACTATGGCTACACCTTC
size: few; D: -; J: TRBJ2-7; V: TRBV20-1; CDR3: CSAHPRGYEQYF; DNA: TGCAGTGCTCACCCCAGGGGTTACGAGCAGTACTTC
size: many; D: TRBD2; J: TRBJ2-7; V: TRBV20-1; CDR3: CSARDSSGSHGYEQYF; DNA: TGCAGTGCTAGAGATTCAAGCGGGAGCCACGGCTACGAGCAGTACTTC
size: many; D: -; J: TRBJ2-5; V: TRBV29-1; CDR3: CSVEDRETQYF; DNA: TGCAGCGTTGAAGATCGAGAGACCCAGTACTTC
size: -; D: -; J: TRBJ2-6; V: TRBV9; CDR3: CASSLDRGPGANVLTF; DNA: TGTGCCAGCAGCCTAGATCGTGGTCCTGGGGCCAACGTCCTGACTTTC
size: once; D: -; J: TRBJ2-5; V: TRBV28; CDR3: CASSLYLRAPETQYF; DNA: TGTGCCAGCAGTTTATACTTGCGGGCCCCGGAGACCCAGTACTTC
size: -; D: -; J: TRBJ2-7; V: TRBV30; CDR3: CAWSVWGAPGEQYF; DNA: TGTGCCTGGAGCGTTTGGGGGGCCCCGGGTGAGCAGTACTTC
size: -; D: -; J: TRBJ2-7; V: TRBV28; CDR3: CASILDRGCYEQYF; DNA: -
size: few; D: -; J: TRBJ1-6; V: TRBV7-2; CDR3: CASSTDRLRNSPLHF; DNA: TGTGCCAGCAGCACGGACAGACTCCGGAATTCACCCCTCCACTTT
size: many; D: -; J: TRBJ1-2; V: TRBV7-9; CDR3: CASSLIRGGYGYTF; DNA: TGTGCCAGCAGCTTAATAAGGGGCGGATATGGCTACACCTTC
size: few; D: TRBD2; J: TRBJ2-1; V: TRBV20-1; CDR3: CSRGGDNEQFF; DNA: TGCAGTCGGGGGGGTGACAATGAGCAGTTCTTC
size: few; D: -; J: TRBJ2-1; V: TRBV6-1; CDR3: CASSRQSIYNEQFF; DNA: TGTGCCAGCTCCCGGCAATCCATTTACAATGAGCAGTTCTTC
size: few; D: -; J: TRBJ2-7; V: TRBV19; CDR3: CASSIWQPASYEQYF; DNA: TGTGCCAGTAGTATTTGGCAGCCTGCCTCCTACGAGCAGTACTTC
size: -; D: -; J: TRBJ1-1; V: TRBV9; CDR3: CASSTRAVNTEAFF; DNA: TGTGCCAGCAGCACACGAGCCGTGAACACTGAAGCTTTCTTT
size: few; D: -; J: TRBJ1-5; V: TRBV12-3/TRBV12-4; CDR3: CASSPGRRRFDQPQHF; DNA: TGTGCCAGCAGTCCCGGACGTAGGAGATTCGATCAGCCCCAGCATTTT
size: few; D: TRBD1; J: TRBJ1-2; V: TRBV7-9; CDR3: CASSRGTGGFVPGYTF; DNA: TGTGCCAGCAGCCGAGGGACAGGGGGATTTGTCCCTGGCTACACCTTC
size: many; D: TRBD1; J: TRBJ2-2; V: TRBV18; CDR3: CASSPAGTGNTGELFF; DNA: TGTGCCAGCTCACCAGCCGGGACAGGGAACACCGGGGAGCTGTTTTTT
size: many; D: -; J: TRBJ2-1; V: TRBV29-1; CDR3: CSVISPRYNEQFF; DNA: TGCAGCGTTATCTCACCCAGATACAATGAGCAGTTCTTC
size: -; D: TRBD1; J: TRBJ2-1; V: TRBV7-9; CDR3: CASSSNQPGQGDWFKYNEQFF; DNA: TGTGCCAGCAGTTCTAATCAACCGGGACAGGGGGATTGGTTTAAGTACAATGAGCAGTTCTTC
size: many; D: -; J: TRBJ1-2; V: TRBV27; CDR3: CASSLGGGRANYGYTF; DNA: TGTGCCAGCAGTTTAGGGGGCGGTCGGGCTAACTATGGCTACACCTTC
size: -; D: -; J: TRBJ1-5; V: TRBV20-1; CDR3: CSARDRGGNQPQHF; DNA: TGCAGTGCTAGAGATCGGGGCGGCAATCAGCCCCAGCATTTT
size: -; D: -; J: TRBJ1-6; V: TRBV5-6; CDR3: CASSLGREASPLHF; DNA: TGTGCCAGCAGCTTGGGGAGGGAAGCTTCACCCCTCCACTTT
size: many; D: -; J: TRBJ1-2; V: TRBV6-1; CDR3: CASSEAINYGYTF; DNA: TGTGCCAGCAGTGAAGCCATCAACTATGGCTACACCTTC
size: many; D: TRBD2; J: TRBJ2-7; V: TRBV7-2; CDR3: CASSPRGGREIYEQYF; DNA: TGTGCCAGCAGCCCCAGGGGCGGGAGGGAAATCTACGAGCAGTACTTC
size: many; D: -; J: TRBJ1-5; V: TRBV28; CDR3: CASSLPNQPQHF; DNA: TGTGCCAGCAGTTTGCCCAATCAGCCCCAGCATTTT
size: many; D: -; J: TRBJ2-3; V: TRBV5-1; CDR3: CASSLLGSTDTQYF; DNA: TGCGCCAGCAGCTTACTCGGCAGCACAGATACGCAGTATTTT
size: -; D: -; J: TRBJ2-7; V: TRBV12-5; CDR3: CASGRGRLSYEQCF; DNA: TGTGCTAGTGGTCGGGGGAGGCTATCCTACGAGCAGTGCTTC
size: few; D: TRBD2; J: TRBJ2-1; V: TRBV3-1; CDR3: CASSSRRTSGTNEQFF; DNA: TGTGCCAGCAGCTCACGTCGGACTAGCGGGACCAATGAGCAGTTCTTC
size: -; D: TRBD1; J: TRBJ2-1; V: TRBV9; CDR3: CASSVGWTGKDEQFF; DNA: TGTGCCAGCAGCGTAGGATGGACAGGGAAGGATGAGCAGTTCTTC
size: -; D: TRBD1; J: TRBJ1-3; V: TRBV28; CDR3: CASSSTGVSSGNTIYF; DNA: TGTGCCAGCAGTTCGACAGGGGTTAGCTCTGGAAACACCATATATTTT
size: few; D: -; J: TRBJ1-1; V: TRBV20-1; CDR3: CSARPPGQQNTEAFF; DNA: TGCAGTGCTAGACCTCCCGGACAGCAAAACACTGAAGCTTTCTTT
size: -; D: -; J: TRBJ2-7; V: TRBV30; CDR3: CAWSTGGTYEQYF; DNA: TGTGCCTGGTCGACAGGCGGGACCTACGAGCAGTACTTC
size: many; D: -; J: TRBJ1-1; V: TRBV6-1; CDR3: CASSFDTEAFF; DNA: TGTGCCAGCAGTTTTGACACTGAAGCTTTCTTT
size: -; D: TRBD1; J: TRBJ1-3; V: TRBV7-3; CDR3: CASSLDRVQGGNTIYF; DNA: TGTGCCAGCAGCCTAGACAGGGTTCAAGGAGGAAACACCATATATTTT
size: few; D: TRBD2; J: TRBJ2-1; V: TRBV18; CDR3: CASSGLANEQFF; DNA: TGTGCCAGCTCGGGACTAGCAAATGAGCAGTTCTTC
size: few; D: -; J: TRBJ1-1; V: TRBV7-8; CDR3: CASTQGLRGMNTEAFF; DNA: TGTGCCAGCACTCAGGGTTTACGGGGAATGAACACTGAAGCTTTCTTT
size: -; D: TRBD1; J: TRBJ1-4; V: TRBV19; CDR3: CASMGDREDGKLFF; DNA: TGTGCCAGTATGGGGGACAGGGAAGATGGAAAACTGTTTTTT
size: many; D: -; J: TRBJ1-1; V: TRBV11-3; CDR3: CASSPGARTNTEAFF; DNA: TGTGCCAGCAGCCCCGGAGCACGGACTAACACTGAAGCTTTCTTT
size: -; D: -; J: TRBJ2-1; V: TRBV10-2; CDR3: CASRGPLSYNEQFF; DNA: TGCGCCAGCAGGGGACCCTTAAGCTACAATGAGCAGTTCTTC
size: -; D: -; J: TRBJ1-4; V: TRBV11-2; CDR3: CASSHGLKRGEKLFF; DNA: TGTGCCAGCAGCCACGGACTTAAGAGAGGTGAAAAACTGTTTTTT
size: few; D: -; J: TRBJ2-5; V: TRBV5-1; CDR3: CASSSMEGRQETQYF; DNA: TGCGCCAGCAGCTCGATGGAGGGGCGACAAGAGACCCAGTACTTC
size: many; D: TRBD2; J: TRBJ2-3; V: TRBV2; CDR3: CASSEWWRELTDTQYF; DNA: TGTGCCAGCAGTGAATGGTGGCGGGAGCTGACAGATACGCAGTATTTT
size: -; D: -; J: TRBJ2-3; V: TRBV28; CDR3: CASRTISRGASTDTQYF; DNA: TGTGCCAGCAGAACCATAAGTCGAGGGGCCAGCACAGATACGCAGTATTTT
size: many; D: TRBD2; J: TRBJ2-3; V: TRBV27; CDR3: CASSSHGVAGGPKDTQYF; DNA: TGTGCCAGCAGTTCCCACGGTGTAGCGGGAGGGCCAAAAGATACGCAGTATTTT